This T cell receptor beta chain was sequenced in a study of shared clonotypes between healthy human individuals. Germline CDR1 and CDR2: SEHNR and FQNEAQ (reference sequence). The CDR3 extends over 15 amino acids. Trimming removed 5 bases at V and 1 base at J, with 14 bases between. In the authors' workflow: ImmunoSEQ gave junction-only sequences without quality scores, so filtering differed. Libraries were prepared by immunoSEQ multiplex PCR; TCRdb keeps only in-frame clonotypes and omits some of them. The V and J calls and clone size were taken over from that table, and D and trimming were inferred from the DNA. The table records some 1.4 million clones, over 95% of them present only once.

The chain joins TRBV7-9 to TRBJ1-1; no clear D gene. The sequencing input was naive CD4+ T cells sorted from blood. The subset was: CD45RA+ positively selected. This clonotype was obtained from a man younger than 45 in good health. The chain's CDR3 is CASSPPARGNTEAFF. The DNA for the CDR3 is TGTGCCAGCAGCCCCCCCGCCCGCGGGAACACTGAAGCTTTCTTT.